The 28 T cell receptor beta chains below were found in one sample sequenced in a study of T cell responses to AZD1222 COVID-19 vaccine. The assay was immunoSEQ multiplex PCR, and TCRdb's table has in-frame clones only and misses some. The sample carries about 110,000 clones, about nine tenths recorded once. Sequences were derived from peripheral blood, sampled on day 0 of AZD1222 vaccination. The source of these receptors is an adult in good health.

The chain links TRBV2 to TRBJ2-7; D possibly corresponds to TRBD2 (6 bases). Germline CDR1 reads SNHLY; CDR2 reads FYNNEI. V was trimmed by 2 bases and J by 0 bases, leaving 8 bases between them. This CDR3 spans 14 amino acids. The CDR3 sequence is CASSERETSYEQYF. CDR3 sequence (DNA): TGTGCCAGCAGTGAACGGGAGACCTCCTACGAGCAGTACTTC. Complete variable domain (other parts from reference TRBV2 and TRBJ2-7): EPEVTQTPSHQVTQMGQEVILRCVPISNHLYFYWYRQILGQKVEFLVSFYNNEISEKSEIFDDQFSVERPDGSNFTLKIRSTKLEDSAMYFCASSERETSYEQYFGPGTRLTVT.

The rearrangement uses TRBV29-1 and TRBJ2-7; 8 bases fit TRBD1. This CDR3 is built from 13 residues. J lost 2 bases, V lost 7 bases, and 7 bases had no gene match. Germline V gene sequence: CDR1 SQVTM, CDR2 ANQGSEA. In DNA, the CDR3 is TGCAGCGCATCGGACAGGGCTCCCTACGAGCAGTACTTC. This encodes CSASDRAPYEQYF.

The V call is TRBV5-1, the J call TRBJ2-7, with 9 nucleotides matching TRBD1. The CDR3 totals 14 residues. Trimming removed 2 bases from V and 3 bases from J; junction bases left unmatched: 3. Per the germline V gene, CDR1 is SGHRS and CDR2 is YFSETQ. CDR3 loop: CASSLGTGLYEQYF. In nucleotides, the CDR3 is TGCGCCAGCAGCTTAGGGACAGGGCTCTACGAGCAGTACTTC.

This chain connects TRBV19 to TRBJ1-2; D gene uncertain. The CDR3 totals 14 residues. V was shortened by 7 bases and J by 5 bases, with 17 bases between the two germline ends. The germline V gene encodes CDR1 LNHDA and CDR2 SQIVND (reference sequence). For the CDR3, the DNA is TGTGCCAGTACGGGGAGAGGGAACTCATATGGCTACACCTTC. Residues: CASTGRGNSYGYTF.

This chain uses TRBV14 with TRBJ2-6; TRBD1 or TRBD2 may be the D gene (5 bases each). The CDR3 loop spans 16 amino acids. The germline CDR1 and CDR2 sequences are SGHDN and FVKESK. V was shortened by 1 base and J by 0 bases, with 7 bases between the two germline ends. As DNA, the CDR3 is TGTGCCAGCAGCCAAGGGGGGTACTCTGGGGCCAACGTCCTGACTTTC. Its protein is CASSQGGYSGANVLTF.

V is TRBV18 and J is TRBJ1-2; D is undetermined. Germline-derived CDR1 and CDR2 are KGHSH and LQKENI. V was trimmed by 1 base and J by 8 bases, leaving 14 bases between them. The CDR3 spans 14 residues. CDR3 DNA sequence: TGTGCCAGCTCACCACGAAACGGCCAAGGGGGCTACACCTTC. It codes for CASSPRNGQGGYTF.

This chain joins TRBV28 and TRBJ1-2; the D gene is possibly TRBD1 (6 bases). V was trimmed by 6 bases and J by 9 bases, leaving 14 bases between them. CDR3 length: 12 residues. The germline gives CDR1 MDHEN, CDR2 SYDVKM. CDR3 residues: CASRQGLESYTF. The CDR3 DNA reads as TGTGCCAGCAGACAGGGTCTTGAAAGCTACACCTTC.

V gene TRBV5-1 combines with J gene TRBJ2-7; 10 bases match TRBD1. Per the germline V gene, CDR1 is SGHRS and CDR2 is YFSETQ. The ends lost 4 bases at V and 0 bases at J; junction bases unmatched: 7. The CDR3 covers 16 residues. The CDR3 region is CASSPYRDRGSYEQYF. CDR3 in DNA: TGCGCCAGCAGCCCCTACCGGGACAGGGGCTCCTACGAGCAGTACTTC.

This chain uses TRBV21-1 with TRBJ1-1. TRBV21-1 is listed as a pseudogene. This CDR3 spans 11 amino acids. CDR3 nucleotide sequence: TGTGCCAGCCCGAAAGCGGCTGAAGCTTTCTTT. Its protein is CASPKAAEAFF.

The chain is built from TRBV6-1 and TRBJ1-5; D unresolved. Trimming pared 2 bases from V and 6 bases from J, leaving 8 bases between. Germline assignment: CDR1 MNHNS and CDR2 SASEGT. This CDR3 has 13 amino acids. The CDR3 is CASSERVGQPQHF. For the CDR3, the DNA is TGTGCCAGCAGTGAACGGGTCGGTCAGCCCCAGCATTTT.

This chain joins TRBV6-1 and TRBJ1-6; D may be TRBD1 (5 bases). The ends were cut back, 2 bases at V and 7 bases at J, with 12 bases in the middle. The germline gives CDR1 MNHNS, CDR2 SASEGT. This CDR3 has 15 amino acids. CDR3 sequence reads: CASSESGTANSPLHF. CDR3 coding DNA: TGTGCCAGCAGTGAATCCGGGACGGCCAATTCACCCCTCCACTTT.

V usage is TRBV27 and J usage is TRBJ1-1, with D uncertain. CDR3 length equals 15 residues. V lost 4 bases, J lost 0 bases, and 12 bases lay in between. Germline V gives CDR1 MNHEY, CDR2 SMNVEV (reference sequence). CDR3 residues: CASSSERSLNTEAFF. In DNA, the CDR3 is TGTGCCAGCAGTTCCGAGCGGTCTCTGAACACTGAAGCTTTCTTT.

The chain links TRBV7-6 to TRBJ1-3, with no clear D. The CDR3 length is 15 residues. V lost 5 bases and J 1 base, leaving 12 bases between the germline ends. Germline CDR1 and CDR2: SGHVS and FNYEAQ. Here the CDR3 DNA reads TGTGCCAGCAGCGTATACGAAGAATCTGGAAACACCATATATTTT. This encodes CASSVYEESGNTIYF.

This chain uses TRBV7-2 with TRBJ2-2; D gene ambiguous. The V gene lost 6 bases and the J gene lost 0 bases, with 5 bases spanning the gap. CDR3 length: 13 amino acids. The germline V gene has CDR1 SGHTA and CDR2 FQGNSA. The CDR3 loop reads CASRSPNTGELFF. DNA of the CDR3: TGTGCCAGCAGGAGTCCGAACACCGGGGAGCTGTTTTTT.

The chain joins TRBV19 to TRBJ2-5; 12 bases fit TRBD1. The ends lost 6 bases at V and 5 bases at J; junction bases unmatched: 7. This CDR3 spans 15 amino acids. CDR1 is LNHDA, CDR2 SQIVND, per germline (reference sequence). The CDR3 sequence: CASSPGTGGRETQYF. In nucleotides, the CDR3 is TGTGCCAGTAGCCCTGGGACAGGGGGCAGGGAGACCCAGTACTTC.

The chain links TRBV15 to TRBJ2-7; 9 positions agree with TRBD2. CDR3 length: 14 residues. J gave up 7 bases and V 5 bases, and 9 bases lay outside the gene matches. Looked up from germline, CDR1 is LNHNV and CDR2 is YYDKDF (reference sequence). CDR3 amino acids: CATSPQRTSGEQYF. CDR3 DNA: TGTGCCACCAGCCCACAACGCACTAGCGGGGAGCAGTACTTC.

This clone has only one observation. The genes are TRBV3-1 (or the pseudogene TRBV3-2) and TRBJ1-3, with D unresolved. CDR3 size: 13 residues. Trimming shortened V by 0 bases and J by 4 bases, and 4 bases separated the two germline ends. Germline loops: CDR1 LGHDT, CDR2 YNNKEL (reference sequence). The DNA of the CDR3 is TGTGCCAGCAGCCAAGAACCGGGAAACACCATATATTTT. It codes for CASSQEPGNTIYF.

This chain joins TRBV19 and TRBJ2-5; D might be TRBD1 (5 bases). The germline CDR1 and CDR2 sequences are LNHDA and SQIVND (reference sequence). Trimming pared 4 bases from V and 2 bases from J, leaving 11 bases between. The CDR3 contains 14 residues. The CDR3 DNA sequence: TGTGCCAGTAGTACTCCGACAGCTCAAGAGACCCAGTACTTC. Residues: CASSTPTAQETQYF.

This clone occurred once. CDR3 in DNA: TGTGCCAGCAGCGCCTACAGGGAGGGTTCCTACAATGAGCAGTTCTTC. It yields the protein CASSAYREGSYNEQFF. The gene calls are TRBV7-8 and TRBJ2-1; D may be TRBD2 (7 bases). The CDR3 length is 16 residues. Germline V gene data show CDR1 as SGHVS and CDR2 as FQNEAQ. V was clipped by 5 bases and J by 1 base, with 15 bases between them. The whole variable domain, remainder taken from reference TRBV7-8 and TRBJ2-1, is GAGVSQSPRYKVAKRGQDVALRCDPISGHVSLFWYQQALGQGPEFLTYFQNEAQLDKSGLPSDRFFAERPEGSVSTLKIQRTQQEDSAVYLCASSAYREGSYNEQFFGPGTRLTVL.

V is TRBV19 and J is TRBJ1-5, with D unclear. The CDR3 covers 15 residues. Germline values: CDR1 LNHDA, CDR2 SQIVND (reference sequence). Trimming pared 4 bases from V and 3 bases from J, leaving 13 bases between. CDR3: CASSNFKGSNQPQHF. In DNA, the CDR3 is TGTGCCAGTAGTAACTTTAAAGGGTCCAATCAGCCCCAGCATTTT.

The chain combines TRBV5-1 with TRBJ1-1; no clear D. Germline V gene data show CDR1 as SGHRS and CDR2 as YFSETQ. V dropped 0 bases and J dropped 0 bases, with 9 bases sitting between them. The CDR3 runs 15 residues. Here the CDR3 DNA reads TGCGCCAGCAGCTTGGGGCAGTCCATGAACACTGAAGCTTTCTTT. Translation gives CASSLGQSMNTEAFF.

The chain uses TRBV6-1 and TRBJ1-5, with D maybe TRBD1 (5 bases). The CDR3 runs 14 residues. Trimming left V 3 bases short and J 4 bases short, with 10 bases between. Germline CDR1 MNHNS, CDR2 SASEGT. CDR3 protein: CASSEAGGNQPQHF. CDR3 DNA: TGTGCCAGCAGTGAGGCGGGGGGGAATCAGCCCCAGCATTTT.

The CDR3 DNA sequence: TGTGCCAGCACCGCCCTTCGGACAGATACGCAGTATTTT. This translates into CASTALRTDTQYF. This sequence joins TRBV7-9 and TRBJ2-3, with D hard to call. Trimming took 7 bases from V and 3 from J, leaving 11 bases between them. CDR1 and CDR2 from the germline V gene are SEHNR and FQNEAQ (reference sequence). This CDR3 has 13 amino acids. The entire variable domain, with the rest obtained from reference TRBV7-9 and TRBJ2-3, is as follows: DTGVSQNPRHKITKRGQNVTFRCDPISEHNRLYWYRQTLGQGPEFLTYFQNEAQLEKSRLLSDRFSAERPKGSFSTLEIQRTEQGDSAMYLCASTALRTDTQYFGPGTRLTVL.

The rearrangement joins TRBV30 to TRBJ1-1, with TRBD1 identical over 7 bases. The V gene end was trimmed by 5 bases and the J gene end by 0 bases; junction bases not matched to a gene: 3. CDR1 is GTSNPN and CDR2 is SVGIG in the germline V gene (reference sequence). The CDR3 sequence is 13 residues long. The CDR3 DNA reads TGTGCCTGGGCCAGGGGGGTGAACACTGAAGCTTTCTTT. Its translation: CAWARGVNTEAFF. The entire variable domain, with the rest obtained from reference TRBV30 and TRBJ1-1, is as follows: SQTIHQWPATLVQPVGSPLSLECTVEGTSNPNLYWYRQAAGRGLQLLFYSVGIGQISSEVPQNLSASRPQDRQFILSSKKLLLSDSGFYLCAWARGVNTEAFFGQGTRLTVV.

The gene calls are TRBV5-8 and TRBJ1-5; 8 bases align to TRBD1. CDR3 length: 16 residues. In germline, CDR1 is SGHTS, CDR2 YDEGEE. Trimming cost V 4 bases and J 5 bases; bases outside gene matches: 11. CDR3 sequence: CASSLETGVLDQPQHF. In DNA form, the CDR3 reads TGTGCCAGCAGCCTAGAGACAGGGGTATTGGATCAGCCCCAGCATTTT.

This clone showed up just a few times. The chain combines TRBV9 with TRBJ2-3; D uncertain. CDR1 and CDR2 (germline): SGDLS, YYNGEE. V lost 3 bases and J lost 5, with 13 bases in between. The CDR3 has 14 amino acids. The DNA for the CDR3 is TGTGCCAGCAGCGCCCGCCTAGACGTAGATACGCAGTATTTT. Protein sequence: CASSARLDVDTQYF.

V gene TRBV5-5 combines with J gene TRBJ2-2, with D perhaps TRBD2 (6 bases). The CDR3 spans 17 residues. CDR1 and CDR2 (germline): SGHKS, YYEKEE (reference sequence). Trimming cost V 1 base and J 1 base, with 14 bases left between them. The CDR3 region has the DNA TGTGCCAGCAGCTTGATTCCCGCGGGGATGAACACCGGGGAGCTGTTTTTT. The encoded protein is CASSLIPAGMNTGELFF.

The chain recombines TRBV5-1 with TRBJ2-3; D unresolved. Trimming pared 0 bases from V and 2 bases from J, leaving 13 bases between. CDR1 SGHRS and CDR2 YFSETQ come from the germline V gene. The CDR3 is 16 amino acids. The CDR3 bases are TGCGCCAGCAGCTTGGCCCGTACGCGCCACACAGATACGCAGTATTTT. Translating gives CASSLARTRHTDTQYF. Full variable domain (rest looked up from reference TRBV5-1 and TRBJ2-3): KAGVTQTPRYLIKTRGQQVTLSCSPISGHRSVSWYQQTPGQGLQFLFEYFSETQRNKGNFPGRFSGRQFSNSRSEMNVSTLELGDSALYLCASSLARTRHTDTQYFGPGTRLTVL.